The sequence of this TCR beta chain was determined in a study of brain metastases from non-small cell lung cancer. Produced via immunoSEQ multiplex PCR; TCRdb's table is partial and in-frame only. This table has fewer than 15,000 clones, over 80% appearing once. Sequencing was carried out using primary lung tumor tissue. The receptor comes from a donor aged 40 or older with non-small cell lung cancer.

The CDR3 sequence is CASSQDAGSTDTQYF. The CDR3, as DNA: TGTGCCAGCAGCCAAGACGCAGGGAGCACAGATACGCAGTATTTT. The chain combines TRBV14 with TRBJ2-3; TRBD1 might be the D (5 bases). Germline assignment: CDR1 SGHDN and CDR2 FVKESK. The CDR3 contains 15 residues. Trimming removed 0 bases at V and 0 bases at J, with 7 bases between.